This TCR beta chain was captured by sequencing in a study of blood T cell repertoires in COVID-19. Study-level information: There were acute and convalescent COVID-19 samples, and they came from the United States, Italy and Spain. PBMCs, B-cell-depleted T cells, or T cells were the source of the cDNA or gDNA that made up the material.

Repertoires were generated with immunoSEQ multiplex PCR, while TCRdb's copy carries only in-frame clones and drops some. The table includes some 170,000 clones, approximately 78% detected once. This receptor was identified in a human donor in a cohort sampled during active COVID-19. Sequencing was done on a sample of peripheral blood.

CDR3 DNA: TGTGCCAGCAGTTTGTTACACTCTGGGGCCAACGTCCTGACTTTC. As protein: CASSLLHSGANVLTF. The chain joins TRBV27 to TRBJ2-6; D remains ambiguous. V lost 3 bases, J lost 0 bases, and 6 bases lay in between. The germline V gene encodes CDR1 MNHEY and CDR2 SMNVEV (reference sequence). The CDR3 is 15 amino acids. Full variable domain (missing parts from reference TRBV27 and TRBJ2-6): EAQVTQNPRYLITVTGKKLTVTCSQNMNHEYMSWYRQDPGLGLRQIYYSMNVEVTDKGDVPEGYKVSRKEKRNFPLILESPSPNQTSLYFCASSLLHSGANVLTFGAGSRLTVL.